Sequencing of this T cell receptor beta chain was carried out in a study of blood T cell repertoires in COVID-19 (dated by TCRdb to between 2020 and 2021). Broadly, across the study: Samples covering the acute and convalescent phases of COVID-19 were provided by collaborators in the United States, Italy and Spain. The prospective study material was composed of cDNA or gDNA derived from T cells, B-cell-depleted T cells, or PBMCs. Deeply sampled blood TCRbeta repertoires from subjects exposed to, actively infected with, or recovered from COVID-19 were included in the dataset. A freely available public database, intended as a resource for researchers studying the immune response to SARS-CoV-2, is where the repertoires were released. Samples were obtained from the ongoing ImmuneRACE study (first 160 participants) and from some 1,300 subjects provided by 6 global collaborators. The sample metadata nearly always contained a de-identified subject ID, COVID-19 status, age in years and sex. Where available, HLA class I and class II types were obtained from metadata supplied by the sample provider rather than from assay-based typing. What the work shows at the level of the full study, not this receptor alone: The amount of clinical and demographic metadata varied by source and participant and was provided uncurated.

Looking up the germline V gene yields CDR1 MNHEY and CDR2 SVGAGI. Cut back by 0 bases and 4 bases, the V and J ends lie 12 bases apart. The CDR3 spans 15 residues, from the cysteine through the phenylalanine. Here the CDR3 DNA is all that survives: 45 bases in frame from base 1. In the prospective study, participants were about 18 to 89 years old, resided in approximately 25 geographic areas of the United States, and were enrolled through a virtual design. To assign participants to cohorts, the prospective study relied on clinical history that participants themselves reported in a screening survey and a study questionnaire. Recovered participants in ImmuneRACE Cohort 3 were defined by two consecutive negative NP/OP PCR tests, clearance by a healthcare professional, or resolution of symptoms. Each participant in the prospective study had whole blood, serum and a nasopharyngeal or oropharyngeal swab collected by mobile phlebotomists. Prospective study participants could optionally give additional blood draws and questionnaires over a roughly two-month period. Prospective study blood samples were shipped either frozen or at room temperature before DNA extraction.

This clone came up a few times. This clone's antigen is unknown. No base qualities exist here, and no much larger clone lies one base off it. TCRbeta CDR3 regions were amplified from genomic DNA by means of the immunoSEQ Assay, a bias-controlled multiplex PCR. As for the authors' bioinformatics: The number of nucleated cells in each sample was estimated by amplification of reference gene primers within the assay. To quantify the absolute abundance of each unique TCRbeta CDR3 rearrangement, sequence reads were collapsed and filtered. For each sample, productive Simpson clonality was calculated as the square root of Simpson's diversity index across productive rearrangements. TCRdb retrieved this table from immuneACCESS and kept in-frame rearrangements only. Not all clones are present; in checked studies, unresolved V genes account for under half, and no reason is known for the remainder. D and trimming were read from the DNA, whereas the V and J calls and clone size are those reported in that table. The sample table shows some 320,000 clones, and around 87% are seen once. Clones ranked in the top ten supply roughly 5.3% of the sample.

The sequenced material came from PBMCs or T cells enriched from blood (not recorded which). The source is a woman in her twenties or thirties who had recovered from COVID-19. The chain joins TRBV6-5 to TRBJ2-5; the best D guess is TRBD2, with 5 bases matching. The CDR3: CASSYSVVGRETQYF. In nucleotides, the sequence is TGTGCCAGCAGTTACTCGGTAGTGGGGAGAGAGACCCAGTACTTC.